The rows below give T cell receptor beta chains drawn from one sample of a study of identical twins. TCRdb ran MiXCR on the 5' RACE reads and lists one entry per CDR3 protein. The profile shows approximately 210,000 distinct CDR3 sequences, 5% to 7% of them singletons. A further study also used this sample, focusing on T cells expressing NK-cell markers.

The sample was CD8+ T cells sorted from blood. The receptors here all came from a woman between 18 and 29 years old in good health. Each CDR3 is given with its conserved first and last residue. Each record gives: D gene, V gene, clone size, J gene, CDR3 DNA, CDR3 protein. D genes are given only for firm matches. The size of a clone is reported for some rows only, either as once, few or many, or as a class for expanded clones.

>TRBD1|TRBV12-3/TRBV12-4|many|TRBJ2-5
TGTGCCAGCAGGGTAGACAGGGGGGAGACCCAGTACTTC
CASRVDRGETQYF
>NA|TRBV7-9|few|TRBJ1-1
TGTGCCAGCATGCAGACGGAGGACACTGAAGCTTTCTTT
CASMQTEDTEAFF
>NA|TRBV2|NA|TRBJ2-5
TGTGCCAGCAGTGGGGTAGCGGTCTTAAGAGAGACCCAGTACTTC
CASSGVAVLRETQYF
>NA|TRBV9|many|TRBJ1-1
TGTGCCAGCAGTCCGGAGGGATCTAACACTGAAGCTTTCTTT
CASSPEGSNTEAFF
>NA|TRBV7-7|few|TRBJ2-2
TGTGCTAGCAGCTTAGCGTCTTACAGCCATGCGAACACCGGGGAGCTGTTTTTT
CASSLASYSHANTGELFF
>TRBD1|TRBV6-1|NA|TRBJ1-5
TGTGCCAGCAGATGGGACAGGGGGGATCAGCCCCAGCATTTT
CASRWDRGDQPQHF
>NA|TRBV29-1|NA|TRBJ1-2
TGCAGCGTTGAAGGGAGGTCTCTTAAGGGCTATGGCTACACCTTC
CSVEGRSLKGYGYTF
>NA|TRBV11-2|NA|TRBJ2-5
TGTGCCAGCAGCTTAGTGGGGCAGGTATTGCAAGAGACCCAGTACTTC
CASSLVGQVLQETQYF
>NA|TRBV27|few|TRBJ1-2
TGTGCCAGCTCCGGGGGGGGCGGCTACACCTTC
CASSGGGGYTF
>TRBD1|TRBV7-2|many|TRBJ1-1
TGTGCCAGCAGGGGGACAGGGTTCCCCTTGAACACTGAAGCTTTCTTT
CASRGTGFPLNTEAFF
>NA|TRBV27|NA|TRBJ2-5
TGTGCCAGCGCCGCGGTGTTGGCAGGGGAGGAGACCCAGTACTTC
CASAAVLAGEETQYF
>TRBD2|TRBV5-1|many|TRBJ2-1
TGCGCCAGCAGCTTGGGACTAGCGGGTACCAATGAGCAGTTCTTC
CASSLGLAGTNEQFF
>NA|TRBV12-3/TRBV12-4|many|TRBJ2-1
TGTGCCAGCAGTGGAGGGGGGTACAATGAGCAGTTCTTC
CASSGGGYNEQFF
>NA|TRBV2|NA|TRBJ2-5
TGTGCCATCCCCTCCACGGGGGAGACCCAGTACTTC
CAIPSTGETQYF
>NA|TRBV6-5|once|TRBJ2-7
TGTGCCAGCAGTTTAACGGGTGACAGCTACGAGCAGTACTTC
CASSLTGDSYEQYF
>NA|TRBV9|few|TRBJ2-6
TGTGCCAGCAGTTTGGGGCTGGCCAACGTCCTGACTTTC
CASSLGLANVLTF
>TRBD1|TRBV20-1|few|TRBJ2-4
TGCAGTGCGGGACAGATCCTAGCCAAAAACATTCAGTACTTC
CSAGQILAKNIQYF
>NA|TRBV7-9|few|TRBJ2-2
TGTGCCAGCAGCCCCCCCACAGTAGGGGCTGCCGGGGAGCTGTTTTTT
CASSPPTVGAAGELFF
>NA|TRBV7-2|few|TRBJ2-1
TGTGCCAGCAGCACGGGACAAGTACTCCTCAATGAGCAGTTCTTC
CASSTGQVLLNEQFF
>TRBD1|TRBV5-1|few|TRBJ2-7
TGCGCCACCTCAGGGGGCGACGAGCAGTACTTC
CATSGGDEQYF
>NA|TRBV4-1|NA|TRBJ2-7
TGCGCCAGCAGCCAAGTTCTTATTGATCTTTCTAGCTCCTACGAGCAGTACTTC
CASSQVLIDLSSSYEQYF
>NA|TRBV20-1|NA|TRBJ2-7
TGCAGTGGGGCGCAGGGGACTTCCTACGAGCAGTACTTC
CSGAQGTSYEQYF
>NA|TRBV12-5|few|TRBJ1-4
TGTGCTAGTGCCCGGACGGGAGACGCAACTAATGAAAAACTGTTTTTT
CASARTGDATNEKLFF
>NA|TRBV12-3/TRBV12-4|few|TRBJ2-4
TGTGCCAGCACCCACGGGACCAAAAACATTCAGTACTTC
CASTHGTKNIQYF
>NA|TRBV27|NA|TRBJ1-2
TGTGCCAGCAAACCAGGAGGGGGGCCGCATGGCTACACCTTC
CASKPGGGPHGYTF
>TRBD2|TRBV4-1|NA|TRBJ2-7
TGCGCCAGCAGTCCGGTAACGGGAGGTACCTACGAGCAGTACTTC
CASSPVTGGTYEQYF
>NA|TRBV13|NA|TRBJ2-7
TGTGCCAGCAGCTCCGGTCGGTACGAGCAGTACTTC
CASSSGRYEQYF
>NA|TRBV29-1|many|TRBJ1-1
TGCAGCGTTGAAGTGGGAGGAGGTAACACTGAAGCTTTCTTT
CSVEVGGGNTEAFF
>NA|TRBV13|few|TRBJ2-7
TGTGCCAGCAGCTCCTCGGACAGAAGACAACCCTACGAGCAGTACTTC
CASSSSDRRQPYEQYF